Each of the 11 T cell receptor beta chains below was sequenced from the same sample in a study of cytomegalovirus exposure and HLA in healthy donors. A multiplex PCR was run with 60 Vbeta primers and 13 Jbeta primers. TCRdb's table, derived via immunoSEQ multiplex PCR, lists solely in-frame clones and lacks some. The sample records fewer than 300,000 clones, just over 85% being singletons. The sequencing sample was made of PBMCs. The source is a man aged 40-49 years in good health and CMV-seropositive.

This rearrangement joins TRBV6-5 to TRBJ2-1, with TRBD1 as a possible D gene (6 bases). The CDR3 is 16 residues long. Germline V gene lookup returns CDR1 MNHEY and CDR2 SVGAGI. V was trimmed by 2 bases and J by 4 bases, leaving 15 bases between them. The CDR3 region is CASSYELGASYNEQFF. CDR3 nucleotide sequence: TGTGCCAGCAGTTACGAGTTGGGGGCCTCTTACAATGAGCAGTTCTTC.

This chain uses TRBV29-1 with TRBJ1-4, with unresolved D. Germline values: CDR1 SQVTM, CDR2 ANQGSEA. V was shortened by 7 bases and J by 6 bases, with 6 bases between the two germline ends. This CDR3 contains 10 residues. The CDR3 sequence is CSAIDEKLFF. The CDR3 nucleotides read TGCAGCGCCATAGATGAAAAACTGTTTTTT.

The chain has TRBV30 and TRBJ1-1; D is possibly TRBD1 (6 bases). CDR1 is GTSNPN and CDR2 is SVGIG in the germline V gene (reference sequence). V was clipped by 0 bases and J by 1 base, with 12 bases between them. This CDR3 is 15 amino acids long. The CDR3 sequence: CAWSVTGQPNTEAFF. The CDR3 DNA follows: TGTGCCTGGAGTGTAACCGGACAGCCGAACACTGAAGCTTTCTTT.

V is TRBV9 and J is TRBJ1-5, with D tentatively TRBD1 (6 bases). This CDR3 region has 17 residues. The germline V gene encodes CDR1 SGDLS and CDR2 YYNGEE. The germline V and J ends were trimmed by 3 bases and 0 bases, with 16 bases remaining between them. The CDR3 is CASSGEGGNYSNQPQHF. Written as DNA, the CDR3 is TGTGCCAGCAGCGGGGAGGGGGGAAATTATAGCAATCAGCCCCAGCATTTT.

V and J are TRBV18 and TRBJ2-1; D is perhaps TRBD1 (5 bases). Trimming pared 3 bases from V and 0 bases from J, leaving 12 bases between. This CDR3 region has 16 residues. CDR1 and CDR2 from the germline V gene are KGHSH and LQKENI. The CDR3 DNA follows: TGTGCCAGCTCACCCAGGGAATTAAGCTCCTACAATGAGCAGTTCTTC. Amino acid sequence: CASSPRELSSYNEQFF. Full variable domain (missing parts from reference TRBV18 and TRBJ2-1): NAGVMQNPRHLVRRRGQEARLRCSPMKGHSHVYWYRQLPEEGLKFMVYLQKENIIDESGMPKERFSAEFPKEGPSILRIQQVVRGDSAAYFCASSPRELSSYNEQFFGPGTRLTVL.

The V gene is TRBV19, the J gene TRBJ2-1, with D perhaps TRBD1 (6 bases). The CDR3 is made up of 14 amino acids. Germline V gene lookup returns CDR1 LNHDA and CDR2 SQIVND (reference sequence). Trimming took off 7 bases at V and 5 bases at J, with 15 bases between the two ends. Here the CDR3 DNA reads TGTGCCAGTACCAGGGGATACGGCAACAATGAGCAGTTCTTC. Translating it yields CASTRGYGNNEQFF.

This clone was counted a few times. The rearrangement joins TRBV5-1 to TRBJ2-7, with D possibly being TRBD1 (5 bases). Trimming pared 6 bases from V and 0 bases from J, leaving 13 bases between. The CDR3 has 14 residues. Per the germline V gene, CDR1 is SGHRS and CDR2 is YFSETQ. The CDR3 nucleotides are TGCGCCAGCACCCCGACAGCGCTCTCCTACGAGCAGTACTTC. This encodes CASTPTALSYEQYF.

The J gene is TRBJ2-5, the V gene TRBV27; 8 nucleotides match TRBD1. Per germline, CDR1 MNHEY and CDR2 SMNVEV (reference sequence). J lost 4 bases, V lost 6 bases, and 7 bases had no gene match. This CDR3 has 14 residues. The DNA of the CDR3 is TGTGCCAGCAGCCCGACAGGGGATCGAGAGACCCAGTACTTC. Translating gives CASSPTGDRETQYF.

The genes are TRBV28 and TRBJ1-2; the D is unclear. V was trimmed by 2 bases and J by 4 bases, leaving 11 bases between them. The V gene's germline CDR1 is MDHEN and CDR2 SYDVKM. The CDR3 consists of 14 residues. DNA of the CDR3: TGTGCCAGCAGTTTAACTCTTCTTAGCTATGGCTACACCTTC. Translated, it gives CASSLTLLSYGYTF.

The chain joins TRBV19 to TRBJ2-5; 10 bases agree with TRBD2. V shed 1 base, J shed 5 bases, and the junction held 10 bases outside the gene matches. Germline loops: CDR1 LNHDA, CDR2 SQIVND (reference sequence). The CDR3 covers 17 residues. CDR3 sequence (DNA): TGTGCCAGTAGTATAGGACCGAGCGGGAGGGCCTCGGAGACCCAGTACTTC. The encoded protein is CASSIGPSGRASETQYF.

The chain uses TRBV4-1 and TRBJ2-3; D is ambiguous. Per the germline V gene, CDR1 is MGHRA and CDR2 is YSYEKL. V gave up 4 bases and J gave up 2 bases, with 7 bases separating them. The CDR3 totals 13 residues. CDR3 protein: CASSPQATDTQYF. CDR3 DNA: TGCGCCAGCAGCCCTCAGGCCACAGATACGCAGTATTTT.